This TCR beta chain is from a study of cytomegalovirus exposure and HLA in healthy donors. Broader study findings: Being productive about 90% or about 30% of the time was typical of most TCR beta V segments in an earlier analysis. As confirmed in vitro, a few CMV-associated chains were specific for CMV antigens.

A note on this clone: Its antigen is unidentified.

Unmatched junction bases numbered 5, after V lost 4 bases and J lost 8 bases. Germline V CDR1 and CDR2: SGHNT, YYREEE (reference sequence). CDR3 length equals 15 residues. PCR involved 60 Vbeta and 13 Jbeta primers. Profiled with immunoSEQ multiplex PCR; TCRdb holds only in-frame clones, not every one. The table shows approximately 88,000 clones, with approximately 80% occurring only once. The chain recombines TRBV5-4 with TRBJ2-1; the match to TRBD2 covers 14 bases. Sequenced sample: PBMCs. This clonotype was obtained from a man in his thirties or forties in good health and CMV-seropositive. The CDR3: CASSPTSGGVDEQFF. The DNA of the CDR3 is TGTGCCAGCAGCCCGACTAGCGGGGGGGTGGATGAGCAGTTCTTC.